This T cell receptor (beta chain) was recovered during a study of human T cells and chemical hapten exposure. In the study overall: Weekly scalp doses of diphenylcyclopropenone were given to patients during the approximately 25-week study.

The time point denotes: patch test 2, 6 weeks after DPC sensitization. The treatment was: therapeutic diphenylcyclopropenone sensitization with weekly scalp DPC. Per the original methods: The median was about 89,000 TCRs per sample, ranging roughly 20,000 to 750,000. MiXCR, run by TCRdb on the RACE reads, gives a single entry per CDR3 protein. The V and J calls follow TCRdb's processing rather than the paper's. The sample holds tens of thousands of distinct CDR3 sequences; about a tenth are singletons and the top ten take more than 1.5%. In this sample, this clonotype turned up many times. No antigen is known for it. General study results and limits: Expanded TCRs made up significantly more big CDR3 similarity clusters than controls did. Once DPC sensitization occurred, TCRs above 1 in 1000 frequency showed no change.

The germline gives CDR1 DFQATT, CDR2 SNEGSKA (reference sequence). The CDR3 has 15 residues. Between the trimmed V and J ends, which lost 1 base and 1 base, there was a span of 11 bases. This clonotype was obtained from a woman aged 45-65 years with alopecia areata. Some clones in this sample may be carry-over from other donors' samples. This specimen consisted of whole blood, obtained in connection with sensitization to the hapten diphenylcyclopropenone (DPC). V and J are TRBV20-1 and TRBJ1-5; D might be TRBD1 (5 bases). This CDR3 reads CSARASAGSNQPQHF. Written as DNA, the CDR3 is TGCAGTGCTAGAGCCTCAGCAGGGAGCAATCAGCCCCAGCATTTT.